A single sample gave rise to the 5 T cell receptor beta chains below, sequenced in a study of T cells in Graves' hyperthyroidism and ophthalmopathy. RNA transcripts yielded amplified TCR beta CDR3 regions. Researchers ran a first-round RT-PCR on the TCR CDR3 using the HTBI primer set. TCRdb fed the multiplex PCR reads into MiXCR, producing one record per CDR3 protein. The data contain 340,000 or so distinct CDR3 sequences, 20% to 25% of them singletons. What was sequenced was blood. These TCRs come from a woman between 45 and 60 years old with Graves' hyperthyroidism.

J is TRBJ2-2 and V is TRBV6-2 or TRBV6-3, with TRBD1 matching over 10 bases. Trimming took 3 bases from V and 0 from J; bases not matched to a gene: 7. Germline CDR1 reads MNHEY; CDR2 reads SVGEGT. The CDR3 is 18 amino acids. CDR3: CASSYGTGATSNTGELFF. The CDR3 bases are TGTGCCAGCAGTTATGGGACAGGGGCAACGTCGAACACCGGGGAGCTGTTTTTT.

The gene calls are TRBV7-8 and TRBJ1-5; D is possibly TRBD1 (6 bases). Germline CDR1 reads SGHVS; CDR2 reads FQNEAQ. The germline V and J ends were trimmed by 1 base and 4 bases, with 11 bases remaining between them. This CDR3 has 15 residues. The CDR3 coding sequence is TGTGCCAGCAGCTTAGGGGGGGGCCCTAATCAGCCCCAGCATTTT. The encoded protein is CASSLGGGPNQPQHF. The full variable domain, completed using reference TRBV7-8 and TRBJ1-5, is GAGVSQSPRYKVAKRGQDVALRCDPISGHVSLFWYQQALGQGPEFLTYFQNEAQLDKSGLPSDRFFAERPEGSVSTLKIQRTQQEDSAVYLCASSLGGGPNQPQHFGDGTRLSIL.

The chain employs TRBV6-2 or TRBV6-3 and TRBJ2-2; 10 bases align to TRBD2. There are 18 residues in the CDR3. CDR1 and CDR2 (germline): MNHEY, SVGEGT. J gave up 4 bases and V 4 bases, and 12 bases lay outside the gene matches. The CDR3 region has the DNA TGTGCCAGCAGTTCCATCTGGACTAGCGGAGGAAGCACCGGGGAGCTGTTTTTT. It is translated as CASSSIWTSGGSTGELFF.

This clonotype was picked up a small number of times. The rearrangement uses TRBV3-1 and TRBJ2-6; D is tentatively TRBD1 or TRBD2 (5 bases each). The CDR3 sequence is 17 residues long. Germline V CDR1 and CDR2: LGHDT, YNNKEL (reference sequence). Trimming removed 4 bases from V and 4 bases from J, with 17 bases in between. The CDR3 sequence: CASSPSSGTPGANVLTF. In nucleotides, the CDR3 is TGTGCCAGCAGCCCGAGCTCCGGGACCCCAGGGGCCAACGTCCTGACTTTC.

This clonotype came up many times. CDR3: CASTQWGPDTEAFF. In DNA, the CDR3 is TGTGCCAGCACCCAGTGGGGGCCGGACACTGAAGCTTTCTTT. The chain uses TRBV28 and TRBJ1-1, with a possible D match to TRBD1 (6 bases). V was pared by 7 bases and J by 3 bases, with 15 bases between. Per the germline V gene, CDR1 is MDHEN and CDR2 is SYDVKM. The CDR3 runs to 14 residues. Full variable domain (remainder filled in from reference TRBV28 and TRBJ1-1): DVKVTQSSRYLVKRTGEKVFLECVQDMDHENMFWYRQDPGLGLRLIYFSYDVKMKEKGDIPEGYSVSREKKERFSLILESASTNQTSMYLCASTQWGPDTEAFFGQGTRLTVV.